This T cell receptor (beta chain) originates from a study of blood T cell repertoires in COVID-19. Study context: Acute-phase and convalescent COVID-19 samples originated in the United States, Italy and Spain. Sample material is recorded as cDNA or gDNA derived from T cells, B-cell-depleted T cells, or PBMCs.

In the study's own analysis: Estimated nucleated cell counts came from reference gene primer amplification. This table comes from immunoSEQ multiplex PCR, and its TCRdb copy is limited to in-frame clones, with some not included. The V and J calls and clone size are taken from that table; D and trimming were inferred from the DNA. The repertoire holds around 250,000 clones, about 83% seen once, with around 12% in the top ten. In its sample, this clone was seen a few times. Trimming shortened V by 5 bases and J by 9 bases, and 11 bases separated the two germline ends. There are 12 residues in the CDR3. Germline V gene lookup returns CDR1 LNHDA and CDR2 SQIVND (reference sequence).

V gene TRBV19 combines with J gene TRBJ1-5; D not resolved. This clonotype originated in a man older than 75 with acute or convalescent COVID-19. Sequenced input: peripheral blood. In nucleotides, the CDR3 is TGTGCCAGTAGTCCCCGTGCGGGGCCCCAGCATTTT. Its translation: CASSPRAGPQHF.